The T cell receptor (beta chain) described here comes from a study of T cells after yellow fever vaccination. Germline CDR1 reads SGDLS; CDR2 reads YYNGEE. The CDR3 runs to 16 residues. Germline trimming cut 4 bases from V and 0 bases from J; bases unmatched to any gene: 8. For this clonotype: What it binds is not known.

Points from the study as a whole: Most clones from primary vaccination resurfaced after the booster (96% CD4, over 85% CD8).

A process of 5'RACE template switching, which added a universal primer site and UMIs, was used to make TCR cDNA. TCRdb redid the calling of the 5' RACE reads with MiXCR, one entry per CDR3 protein. The table includes more than 300,000 distinct CDR3 sequences, approximately 11% detected once. The TCR was taken from a young man who received the YFV17D yellow fever vaccine. The chain has TRBV9 and TRBJ2-7; 9 nucleotides line up with TRBD1. The source material was CD4+ T cells sorted from PBMCs, sampled 45 days after the yellow fever booster vaccination. CDR3 loop: CASSRVGQGRSYEQYF. The DNA for the CDR3 is TGTGCCAGCAGCCGCGTGGGACAGGGCCGCTCCTACGAGCAGTACTTC.